The source of this T cell receptor (beta chain) is a study of control samples from healthy donors and cancer patients. The germline gives CDR1 MDHEN, CDR2 SYDVKM. This CDR3 comprises 15 residues. V was trimmed by 5 bases and J by 5 bases, leaving 19 bases between them. This clone appeared once. The method was immunoSEQ multiplex PCR; TCRdb's version includes in-frame clones alone and lacks a portion of them. The table shows 150,000 or so clones, with 93% occurring only once. The source is a man younger than 30 in good health. Sequencing was performed on blood. V gene TRBV28 combines with J gene TRBJ2-7, with a tentative D call TRBD1 (6 bases). Here the CDR3 reads CASSNALRYRDEQYF. DNA for the CDR3: TGTGCCAGCAGTAACGCCCTGCGATACAGGGACGAGCAGTACTTC.